The following is a T cell receptor (beta chain) sequence with its context. Its cognate antigen is unknown. The approximately 120-subject validation cohort, separate from the approximately 670-subject first cohort, included the donors. V lost 6 bases and J 8 bases, leaving 11 bases between the germline ends. Germline CDR1 and CDR2: SNHLY and FYNNEI. The CDR3 runs to 12 residues. The data belong to a study of cytomegalovirus exposure and HLA in healthy donors. Repertoires were generated with immunoSEQ multiplex PCR, while TCRdb's copy carries only in-frame clones and drops some. The table shows roughly 130,000 clones, with roughly nine tenths occurring only once. Regarding the study as a whole: The tendency of first-cohort TCR clusters to co-occur in the 120 or so validation repertoires was the finding of a later analysis.

Sequenced sample: PBMCs. This receptor was obtained from a man between 18 and 35 years old in good health and CMV-seronegative. The rearrangement links TRBV2 to TRBJ2-1, with D tentatively TRBD2 (6 bases). CDR3 in DNA: TGTGCCAGCAGGGATCGCGGGGATGAGCAGTTCTTC. It specifies CASRDRGDEQFF.